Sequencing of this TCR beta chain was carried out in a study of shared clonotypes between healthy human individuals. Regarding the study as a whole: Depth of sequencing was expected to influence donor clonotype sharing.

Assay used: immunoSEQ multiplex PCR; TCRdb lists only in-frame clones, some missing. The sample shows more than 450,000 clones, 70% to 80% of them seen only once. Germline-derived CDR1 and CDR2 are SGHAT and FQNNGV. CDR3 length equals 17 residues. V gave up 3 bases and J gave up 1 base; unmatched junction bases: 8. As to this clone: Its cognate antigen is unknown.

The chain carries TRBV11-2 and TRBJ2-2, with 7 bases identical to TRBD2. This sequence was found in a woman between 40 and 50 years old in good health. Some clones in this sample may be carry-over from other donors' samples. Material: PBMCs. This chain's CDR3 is CASSFPAGGGNTGELFF. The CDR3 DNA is TGTGCCAGCAGCTTTCCCGCGGGCGGGGGGAACACCGGGGAGCTGTTTTTT.